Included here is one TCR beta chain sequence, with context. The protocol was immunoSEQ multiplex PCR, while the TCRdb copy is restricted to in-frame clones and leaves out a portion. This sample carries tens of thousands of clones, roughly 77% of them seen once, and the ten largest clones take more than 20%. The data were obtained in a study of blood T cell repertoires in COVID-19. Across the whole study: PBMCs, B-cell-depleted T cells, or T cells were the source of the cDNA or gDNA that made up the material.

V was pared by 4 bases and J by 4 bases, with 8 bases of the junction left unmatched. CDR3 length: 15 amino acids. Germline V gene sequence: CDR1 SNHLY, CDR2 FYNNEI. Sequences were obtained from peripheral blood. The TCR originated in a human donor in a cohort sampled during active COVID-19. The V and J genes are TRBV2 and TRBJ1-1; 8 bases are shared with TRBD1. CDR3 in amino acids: CASSAQTGGTTEAFF. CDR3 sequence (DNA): TGTGCCAGCAGTGCACAAACAGGGGGGACCACTGAAGCTTTCTTT.